What follows are 10 T cell receptor beta chains derived from one specimen sequenced in a study of OX40 agonist ivuxolimab in advanced cancers. The protocol used for the library was the immunoSEQ multiplex PCR assay. In TCRdb, the immuneACCESS table is reduced to in-frame sequences with V and J assigned. These tables do not hold every clone; where another copy was compared, an unresolved V gene accounts for under half, and the others remain unexplained. This sample is represented by 90,000 to 95,000 clones; around 87% of them were singletons. The ten largest clones take up about 4.5% of the sample. The input for sequencing was CD4+ or CD8+ T cells sorted from blood, taken in a trial of the OX40 agonist ivuxolimab. The receptors here all came from an adult with an advanced solid tumor such as melanoma, head and neck, liver or kidney cancer.

The chain recombines TRBV5-1 with TRBJ2-3, with D possibly being TRBD2 (6 bases). CDR1 is SGHRS, CDR2 YFSETQ, per germline. Trimming shortened V by 0 bases and J by 5 bases, and 13 bases separated the two germline ends. The CDR3 sequence is 15 residues long. The CDR3 DNA sequence: TGCGCCAGCAGCTTGGAAGCCACGGAGGGAGATACGCAGTATTTT. Encoded protein: CASSLEATEGDTQYF.

With respect to this clone: Other DNA sequences of this sample code for an identical CDR3. The rearrangement links TRBV7-2 to TRBJ1-1; unclear D gene. Per germline, CDR1 SGHTA and CDR2 FQGNSA. This CDR3 is built from 13 residues. V was pared by 1 base and J by 1 base, with 4 bases between. CDR3 DNA sequence: TGTGCCAGCAGCTTAGGTCAGAACACTGAAGCTTTCTTT. This sequence encodes CASSLGQNTEAFF.

This clone was observed a few times. The V call is TRBV9, the J call TRBJ2-5, with 7 positions matching TRBD1. The germline CDR1 and CDR2 sequences are SGDLS and YYNGEE. V shed 3 bases, J shed 3 bases, and the junction held 8 bases outside the gene matches. This CDR3 region has 15 residues. The CDR3 coding sequence is TGTGCCAGCAGCGCGTCCGGGACAGATGAAGAGACCCAGTACTTC. It translates to CASSASGTDEETQYF.

V is TRBV28 and J is TRBJ2-1; 9 bases fit TRBD1. The V gene's germline CDR1 is MDHEN and CDR2 SYDVKM. There are 16 residues in the CDR3. The ends lost 4 bases at V and 4 bases at J; junction bases unmatched: 8. CDR3 region: CASSSVSGTGYNEQFF. The CDR3, as DNA: TGTGCCAGCAGTTCTGTGTCCGGGACAGGGTACAATGAGCAGTTCTTC.

This chain uses TRBV19 with TRBJ1-2; tentatively, D is TRBD1 (6 bases). This CDR3 spans 13 amino acids. V was clipped by 6 bases and J by 5 bases, with 13 bases between them. Germline CDR1 LNHDA, CDR2 SQIVND (reference sequence). The CDR3 sequence: CASSPGTQYGYTF. DNA of the CDR3: TGTGCCAGTAGCCCCGGGACACAATATGGCTACACCTTC.

This sequence joins TRBV19 and TRBJ1-4; a possible D gene is TRBD1 (6 bases). The CDR3 loop spans 16 amino acids. Looked up from germline, CDR1 is LNHDA and CDR2 is SQIVND (reference sequence). The V and J ends lost 5 bases and 0 bases respectively, with 13 bases between them. The CDR3 region has the DNA TGTGCCAGTAGTTGGGGGCTTGGAGCAACTAATGAAAAACTGTTTTTT. It codes for CASSWGLGATNEKLFF.

The chain combines TRBV2 with TRBJ2-1; 11 bases align to TRBD2. Germline assignment: CDR1 SNHLY and CDR2 FYNNEI. J gave up 6 bases and V 6 bases, and 7 bases lay outside the gene matches. The CDR3 extends over 15 amino acids. CDR3 nucleotides: TGTGCCAGCAGCGGACTAGCGGGCCGAGGCAATGAGCAGTTCTTC. Residues: CASSGLAGRGNEQFF.

The chain combines TRBV7-2 with TRBJ1-5; D gene ambiguous. V was trimmed by 5 bases and J by 7 bases, leaving 18 bases between them. The CDR3 is made up of 15 amino acids. Germline V lookup: CDR1 SGHTA, CDR2 FQGNSA. As DNA, the CDR3 is TGTGCCAGCAGCCCTATTGGAGCCCAGGAACAGCCCCAGCATTTT. Its translation: CASSPIGAQEQPQHF. Full variable domain (outside the CDR3, taken from reference TRBV7-2 and TRBJ1-5): GAGVSQSPSNKVTEKGKDVELRCDPISGHTALYWYRQSLGQGLEFLIYFQGNSAPDKSGLPSDRFSAERTGGSVSTLTIQRTQQEDSAVYLCASSPIGAQEQPQHFGDGTRLSIL.

In its sample, this clone was seen once. The chain employs TRBV28 and TRBJ2-7, with D maybe TRBD1 (5 bases). Germline CDR1 reads MDHEN; CDR2 reads SYDVKM. This CDR3 region has 14 residues. Trimming shortened V by 5 bases and J by 2 bases, and 13 bases separated the two germline ends. CDR3 sequence (DNA): TGTGCCAGCAGTCAACCCGACAGACCCTACGAGCAGTACTTC. Amino acid sequence: CASSQPDRPYEQYF. The complete variable domain, with remaining parts taken from reference TRBV28 and TRBJ2-7, reads DVKVTQSSRYLVKRTGEKVFLECVQDMDHENMFWYRQDPGLGLRLIYFSYDVKMKEKGDIPEGYSVSREKKERFSLILESASTNQTSMYLCASSQPDRPYEQYFGPGTRLTVT.

About this clone: Other DNA sequences in this specimen translate into the identical CDR3. The J gene is TRBJ2-1, the V gene TRBV2; D not resolved. Trimming stripped 7 bases from V and 0 bases from J, with 1 base between. This CDR3 region has 11 residues. Germline values: CDR1 SNHLY, CDR2 FYNNEI. CDR3 protein: CASTSYNEQFF. In DNA form, the CDR3 reads TGTGCCAGCACCTCCTACAATGAGCAGTTCTTC.